The 9 T cell receptor beta chains presented below share a single source sample, sequenced in a study of T cells in Graves' hyperthyroidism and ophthalmopathy. Using RNA transcripts as the source, TCR beta CDR3 regions were amplified. The HTBI set primed first-round TCR CDR3 RT-PCR. Using its own MiXCR run on the multiplex PCR reads, TCRdb lists one record per CDR3 protein. The table lists about 360,000 distinct CDR3 sequences, over 10% of them singletons. The sequenced sample consisted of blood. These receptors were taken from a woman aged 18 to 35 with Graves' hyperthyroidism.

Comment on this clonotype: A much bigger clone sits one base away, suggesting this may be a read error. The chain carries TRBV29-1 and TRBJ2-2; 8 bases match TRBD2. V lost 4 bases, J lost 7 bases, and 11 bases stayed unmatched. Germline CDR1 is SQVTM and CDR2 is ANQGSEA. This CDR3 spans 15 amino acids. This chain's CDR3 is CSVGKGREVDGELFF. As DNA, the CDR3 is TGCAGCGTTGGGAAGGGGCGGGAGGTTGACGGGGAGCTGTTTTTT.

Of note for this clonotype: A much larger clone sits a single nucleotide away, making a read error possible. The CDR3 does not end in the conserved phenylalanine or tryptophan, so this is likely a read error. The chain recombines TRBV20-1 with TRBJ1-5; 8 bases are shared with TRBD1. Germline values: CDR1 DFQATT, CDR2 SNEGSKA (reference sequence). Trimming removed 6 bases from V and 5 bases from J; junction bases left unmatched: 6. The CDR3 covers 13 residues. The CDR3 sequence: CSASDRAHQPQHL. The CDR3 DNA sequence: TGCAGTGCCTCGGACAGGGCCCATCAGCCCCAGCATCTT.

This clonotype was seen at least ten times. The V and J genes are TRBV11-2 and TRBJ1-1; D is unclear. This CDR3 contains 12 residues. CDR1 and CDR2 (germline): SGHAT, FQNNGV. V lost 8 bases and J lost 2, with 9 bases in between. CDR3 in DNA: TGTGCCAGCGGAGAGTTTAACACTGAAGCTTTCTTT. It encodes CASGEFNTEAFF.

This clonotype showed up many times. This chain connects TRBV7-6 to TRBJ2-3, with 8 nucleotides matching TRBD1. Trimming cost V 4 bases and J 0 bases; bases outside gene matches: 12. There are 18 residues in the CDR3. Germline V CDR1 and CDR2: SGHVS, FNYEAQ. The CDR3 loop is CASSSIPGQGPSTDTQYF. The CDR3 DNA reads as TGTGCCAGCAGCTCAATACCTGGACAGGGCCCTAGCACAGATACGCAGTATTTT. The whole variable domain, filled in from reference TRBV7-6 and TRBJ2-3, reads GAGVSQSPRYKVTKRGQDVALRCDPISGHVSLYWYRQALGQGPEFLTYFNYEAQQDKSGLPNDRFSAERPEGSISTLTIQRTEQRDSAMYRCASSSIPGQGPSTDTQYFGPGTRLTVL.

The rearrangement uses TRBV7-2 and TRBJ2-1; D unresolved. Germline loops: CDR1 SGHTA, CDR2 FQGNSA. The V end was cut by 2 bases, the J end by 7 bases, with 9 bases between. This CDR3 region has 13 residues. CDR3 sequence (DNA): TGTGCCAGCAGCTTACGGCAATGGAATGAGCAGTTCTTC. Translated, it gives CASSLRQWNEQFF.

This clonotype was seen at least ten times. This CDR3 reads CASSLYMGDTGEKLFF. CDR3 DNA sequence: TGTGCCAGCAGTTTATACATGGGGGATACGGGTGAAAAACTGTTTTTT. This sequence joins TRBV27 and TRBJ1-4; the D gene is possibly TRBD1 (5 bases). Trimming removed 1 base from V and 7 bases from J, with 16 bases in between. From germline, CDR1 is MNHEY and CDR2 SMNVEV (reference sequence). CDR3 size: 16 residues.

Note on this clonotype: One end of the junction is discordant with germline, which a read error may explain. The J gene is TRBJ2-2, the V gene TRBV2, with 9 bases aligning to TRBD2. The germline V gene has CDR1 SNHLY and CDR2 FYNNEI. CDR3 length: 15 residues. CDR3 region: CASSKAGGGTGELFF. DNA for the CDR3: TGTGCCAGCAGTAAAGCGGGAGGAGGCACCGGGGAGCTGTTTTTT.

The table lists this clonotype with many counts. The chain recombines TRBV6-1 with TRBJ1-5; D gene ambiguous. The V end lost 3 bases, the J end lost 4 bases, and 10 bases lay between the germline ends. The CDR3 extends over 14 amino acids. Germline loops: CDR1 MNHNS, CDR2 SASEGT. In DNA, the CDR3 is TGTGCCAGCAGTGACGCAGCCACGAATCAGCCCCAGCATTTT. Protein sequence: CASSDAATNQPQHF.

This clonotype was seen repeatedly, ten times or more. The chain is built from TRBV7-2 and TRBJ1-2, with 7 positions matching TRBD1. This CDR3 has 15 amino acids. V lost 4 bases, J lost 2 bases, and 7 bases stayed unmatched. Germline loops: CDR1 SGHTA, CDR2 FQGNSA. The CDR3 DNA sequence: TGTGCCAGCAGCTCTTACGACAGGGACAACTATGGCTACACCTTC. This translates into CASSSYDRDNYGYTF.